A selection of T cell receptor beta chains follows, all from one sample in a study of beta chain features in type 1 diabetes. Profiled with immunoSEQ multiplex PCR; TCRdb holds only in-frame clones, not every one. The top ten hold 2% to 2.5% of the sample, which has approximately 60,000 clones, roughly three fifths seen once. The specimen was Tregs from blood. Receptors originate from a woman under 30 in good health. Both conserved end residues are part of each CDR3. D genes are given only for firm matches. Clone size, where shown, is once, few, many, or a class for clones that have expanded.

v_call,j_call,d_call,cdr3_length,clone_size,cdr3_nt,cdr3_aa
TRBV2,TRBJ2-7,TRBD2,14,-,TGTGCCAGCAGAACTAGCGGGGTCGTGTACGAGCAGTACTTC,CASRTSGVVYEQYF
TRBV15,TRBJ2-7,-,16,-,TGTGCCACCAGCAGCAGACTAGGACAGGCGTCCTACGAGCAGTACTTC,CATSSRLGQASYEQYF
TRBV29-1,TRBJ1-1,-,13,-,TGCAGCGTTCAAGTAAGCGTGAACACTGAAGCTTTCTTT,CSVQVSVNTEAFF
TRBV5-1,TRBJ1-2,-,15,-,TGCGCCAGCAGCTCGACATTGGGTGTCTTAGGAGGCTACACCTTC,CASSSTLGVLGGYTF
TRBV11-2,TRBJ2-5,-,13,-,TGTGCCACTGGGACTCCTTATGAGGAGACCCAGTACTTC,CATGTPYEETQYF
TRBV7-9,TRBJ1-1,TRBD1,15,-,TGTGCCAGCAGCTTATCGGGACAGGGTGGGACTGAAGCTTTCTTT,CASSLSGQGGTEAFF
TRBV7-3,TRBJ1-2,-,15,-,TGTGCCAGCGGCAATACATCCTCGGGGGGCTATGGCTACACCTTC,CASGNTSSGGYGYTF
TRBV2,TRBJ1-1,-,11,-,TGTGCCAACAAAGAGAACACTGAAGCTTTCTTT,CANKENTEAFF
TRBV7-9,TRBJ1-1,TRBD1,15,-,TGTGCCAGCAGCCTTTTCCGGGACAGAATAATTGGAGCTTTCTTT,CASSLFRDRIIGAFF
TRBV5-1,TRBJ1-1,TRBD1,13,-,TGCGCGGTCAACACTGGGGCAGGGGGTGAAGCTTTCTTT,CAVNTGAGGEAFF
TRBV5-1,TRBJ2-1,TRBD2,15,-,TGCGCCAGCAGCTTGCGCGGGAGGACTCGGGATGAGCAGTTCTTC,CASSLRGRTRDEQFF
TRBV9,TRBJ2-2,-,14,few,TGTGCCAGCAGCTTAGCGGTCTCCACCGGGGAGCTGTTTTTT,CASSLAVSTGELFF
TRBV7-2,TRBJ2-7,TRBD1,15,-,TGTGCCAGCAGCTTACGCGGGACAGGGGGGTACGAGCAGTACTTC,CASSLRGTGGYEQYF
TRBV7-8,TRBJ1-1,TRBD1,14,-,TGTGCCAGTGGACAGGGGTCATCAAACACTGAAGCTTTCTTT,CASGQGSSNTEAFF
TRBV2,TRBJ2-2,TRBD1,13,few,TGTGCCAGCAGAGACAGGGGCACCGGGGAGCTGTTTTTT,CASRDRGTGELFF
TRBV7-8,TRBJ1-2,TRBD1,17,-,TGTGCCAGCAGCCAACCCAGTGGTTTTGAGGGGACAGCATACTACACCTTC,CASSQPSGFEGTAYYTF
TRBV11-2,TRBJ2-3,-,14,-,TGTGCCAGCAGGGCCCTTTTGGCCACAGATACGCAGTATTTT,CASRALLATDTQYF
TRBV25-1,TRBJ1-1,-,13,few,TGTGCCAGCAGTGAATACCGGAGCACTGAAGCTTTCTTT,CASSEYRSTEAFF
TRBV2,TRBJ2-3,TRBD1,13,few,TGTGCCAGCACTCGGGACAGGGACGATACGCAGTATTTT,CASTRDRDDTQYF
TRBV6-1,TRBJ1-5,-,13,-,TGTGCCAGCCTGAGGGATAGCAATCAGCCCCAGCATTTT,CASLRDSNQPQHF